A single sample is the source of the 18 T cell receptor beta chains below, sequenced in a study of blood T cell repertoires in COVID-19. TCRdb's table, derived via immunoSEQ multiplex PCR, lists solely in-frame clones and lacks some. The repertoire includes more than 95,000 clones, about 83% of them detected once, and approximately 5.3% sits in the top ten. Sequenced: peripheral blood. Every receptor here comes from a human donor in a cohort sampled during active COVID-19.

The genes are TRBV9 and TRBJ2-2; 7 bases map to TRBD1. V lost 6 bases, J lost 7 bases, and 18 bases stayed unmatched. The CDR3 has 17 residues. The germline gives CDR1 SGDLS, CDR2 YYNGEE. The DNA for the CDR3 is TGTGCCAGCAATCCTCACCCGCTGACAGGGCAAAACGGGGAGCTGTTTTTT. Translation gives CASNPHPLTGQNGELFF.

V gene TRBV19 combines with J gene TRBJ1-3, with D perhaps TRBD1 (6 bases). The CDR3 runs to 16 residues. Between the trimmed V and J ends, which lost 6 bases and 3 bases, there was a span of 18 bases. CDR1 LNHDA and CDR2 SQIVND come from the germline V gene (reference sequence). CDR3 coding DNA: TGTGCCAGTAGCCTCAAACGGACAGCGCATGGAAACACCATATATTTT. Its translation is CASSLKRTAHGNTIYF.

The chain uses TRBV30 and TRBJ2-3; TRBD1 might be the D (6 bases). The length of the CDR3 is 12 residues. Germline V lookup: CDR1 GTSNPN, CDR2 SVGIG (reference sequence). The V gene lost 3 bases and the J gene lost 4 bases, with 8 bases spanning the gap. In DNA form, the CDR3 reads TGTGCCTGGAGCGCAGGGGCAGATACGCAGTATTTT. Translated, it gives CAWSAGADTQYF.

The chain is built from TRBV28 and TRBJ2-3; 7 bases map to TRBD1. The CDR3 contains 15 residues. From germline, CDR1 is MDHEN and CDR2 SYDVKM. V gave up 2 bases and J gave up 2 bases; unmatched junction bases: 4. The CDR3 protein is CASSLGGQLTDTQYF. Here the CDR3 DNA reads TGTGCCAGCAGTTTAGGGGGACAGCTCACAGATACGCAGTATTTT.

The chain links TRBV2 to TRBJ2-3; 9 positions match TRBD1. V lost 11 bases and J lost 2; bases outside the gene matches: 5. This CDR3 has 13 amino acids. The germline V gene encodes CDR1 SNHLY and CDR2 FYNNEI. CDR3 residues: CAGDRGNTDTQYF. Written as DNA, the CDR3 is TGTGCCGGCGACAGGGGGAACACAGATACGCAGTATTTT.

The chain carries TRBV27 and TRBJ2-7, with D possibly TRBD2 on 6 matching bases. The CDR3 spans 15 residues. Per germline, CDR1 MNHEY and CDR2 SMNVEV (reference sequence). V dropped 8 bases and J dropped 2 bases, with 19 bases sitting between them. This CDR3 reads CASGPAGTQAYEQYF. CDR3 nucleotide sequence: TGTGCCAGCGGACCTGCGGGGACGCAGGCCTACGAGCAGTACTTC.

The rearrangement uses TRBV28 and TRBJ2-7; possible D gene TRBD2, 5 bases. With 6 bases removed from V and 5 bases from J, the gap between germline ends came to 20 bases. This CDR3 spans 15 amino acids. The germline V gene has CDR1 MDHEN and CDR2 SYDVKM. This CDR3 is CASRLGPYEPHEQYF. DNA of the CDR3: TGTGCCAGCAGACTAGGACCCTATGAACCCCACGAGCAGTACTTC.

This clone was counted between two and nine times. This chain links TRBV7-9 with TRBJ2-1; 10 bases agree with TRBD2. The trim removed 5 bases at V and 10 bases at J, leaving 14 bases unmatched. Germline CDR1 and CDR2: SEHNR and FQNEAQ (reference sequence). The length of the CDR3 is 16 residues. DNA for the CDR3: TGTGCCAGCAGCACCCGGACTAGCGGTCTTACAAAGGAGCAGTTCTTC. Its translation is CASSTRTSGLTKEQFF.

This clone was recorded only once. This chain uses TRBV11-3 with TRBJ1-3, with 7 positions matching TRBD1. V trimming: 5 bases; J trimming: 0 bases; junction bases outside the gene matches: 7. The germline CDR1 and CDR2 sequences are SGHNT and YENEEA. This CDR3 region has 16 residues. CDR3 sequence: CASSRGGTASGNTIYF. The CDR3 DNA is TGTGCCAGCAGCCGAGGGGGGACAGCCTCTGGAAACACCATATATTTT.

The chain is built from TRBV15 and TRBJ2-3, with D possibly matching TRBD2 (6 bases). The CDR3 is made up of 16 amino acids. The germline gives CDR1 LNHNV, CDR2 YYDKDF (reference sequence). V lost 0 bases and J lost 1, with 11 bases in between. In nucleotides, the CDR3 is TGTGCCACCAGCAGAGACGGGAGAGCCGGCACAGATACGCAGTATTTT. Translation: CATSRDGRAGTDTQYF.

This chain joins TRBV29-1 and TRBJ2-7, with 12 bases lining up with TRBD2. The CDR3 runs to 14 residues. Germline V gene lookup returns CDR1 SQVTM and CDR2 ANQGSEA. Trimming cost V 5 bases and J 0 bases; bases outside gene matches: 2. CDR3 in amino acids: CSVSTSGSSYEQYF. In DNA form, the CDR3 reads TGCAGCGTTTCGACTAGCGGGAGCTCCTACGAGCAGTACTTC.

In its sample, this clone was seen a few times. CDR3 DNA: TGTGCCAGCAGCCCCGACCAGGGGGCGCGCAATCAGCCCCAGCATTTT. It encodes CASSPDQGARNQPQHF. The J gene is TRBJ1-5, the V gene TRBV7-8; 8 bases are a match to TRBD1. The CDR3 contains 16 residues. Germline CDR1 and CDR2: SGHVS and FQNEAQ. J gave up 2 bases and V 5 bases, and 8 bases lay outside the gene matches.

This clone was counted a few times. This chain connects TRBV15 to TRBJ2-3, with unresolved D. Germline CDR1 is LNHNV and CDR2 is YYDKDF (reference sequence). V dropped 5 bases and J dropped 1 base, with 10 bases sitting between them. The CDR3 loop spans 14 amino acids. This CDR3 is CATSDEERTDTQYF. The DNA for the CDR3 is TGTGCCACCAGCGATGAGGAGCGCACAGATACGCAGTATTTT.

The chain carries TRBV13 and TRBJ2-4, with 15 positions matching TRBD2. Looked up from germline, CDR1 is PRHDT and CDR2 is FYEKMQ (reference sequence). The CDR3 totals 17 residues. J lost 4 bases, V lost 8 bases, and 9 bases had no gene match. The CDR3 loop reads CASGTGLAGGRKNIQYF. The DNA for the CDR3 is TGTGCCAGCGGAACGGGACTAGCGGGAGGACGAAAAAACATTCAGTACTTC. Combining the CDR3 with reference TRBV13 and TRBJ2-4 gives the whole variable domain AAGVIQSPRHLIKEKRETATLKCYPIPRHDTVYWYQQGPGQDPQFLISFYEKMQSDKGSIPDRFSAQQFSDYHSELNMSSLELGDSALYFCASGTGLAGGRKNIQYFGAGTRLSVL.

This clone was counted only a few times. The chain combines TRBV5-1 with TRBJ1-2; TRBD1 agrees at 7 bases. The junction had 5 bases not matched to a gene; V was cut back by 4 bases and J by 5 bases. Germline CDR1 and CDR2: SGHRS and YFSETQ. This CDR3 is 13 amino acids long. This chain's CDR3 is CASSRDSSYGYTF. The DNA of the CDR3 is TGCGCCAGCAGCCGGGACAGTTCTTATGGCTACACCTTC.

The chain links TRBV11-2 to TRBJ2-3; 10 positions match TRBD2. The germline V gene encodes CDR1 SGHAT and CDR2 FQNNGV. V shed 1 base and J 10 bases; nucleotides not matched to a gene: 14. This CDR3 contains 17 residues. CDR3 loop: CASSLVRSSGSSVAQYF. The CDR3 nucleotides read TGTGCCAGCAGCTTAGTTAGGTCTAGCGGGAGCTCTGTTGCGCAGTATTTT. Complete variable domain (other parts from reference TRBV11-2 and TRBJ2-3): EAGVAQSPRYKIIEKRQSVAFWCNPISGHATLYWYQQILGQGPKLLIQFQNNGVVDDSQLPKDRFSAERLKGVDSTLKIQPAKLEDSAVYLCASSLVRSSGSSVAQYFGPGTRLTVL.

DNA for the CDR3: TGTGCCAGCAGTGAGGCGGGGTTGAACACCGGGGAGCTGTTTTTT. It encodes CASSEAGLNTGELFF. The chain uses TRBV25-1 and TRBJ2-2; tentatively, D is TRBD2 (6 bases). From germline, CDR1 is MGHDK and CDR2 SYGVNS. There are 15 residues in the CDR3. V lost 3 bases to trimming and J lost 1 base, with 9 bases between them.

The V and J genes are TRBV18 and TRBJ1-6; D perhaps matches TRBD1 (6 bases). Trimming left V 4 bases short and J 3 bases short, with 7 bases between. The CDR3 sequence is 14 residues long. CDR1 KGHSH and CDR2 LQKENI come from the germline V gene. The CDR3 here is CASSQDSYNSPLHF. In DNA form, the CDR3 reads TGTGCCAGCTCACAGGACAGCTATAATTCACCCCTCCACTTT.